Each of the 3 T cell receptor beta chains below was sequenced from the same sample in a study of shared clonotypes between healthy human individuals. Using immunoSEQ multiplex PCR, the repertoire was profiled, and TCRdb retains in-frame clones only, with some absent. The table has approximately 940,000 clones, 70% to 85% seen once; the top ten hold roughly 1.5%. Sequenced input: memory CD4+ T cells sorted from blood. Documented subset: CD45RA-negative fraction. These receptor sequences come from a man in his late teens or twenties in good health.

The rearrangement uses TRBV10-2 and TRBJ1-5; the D is unclear. Germline V gene sequence: CDR1 WSHSY, CDR2 SAAADI. V was clipped by 2 bases and J by 0 bases, with 5 bases between them. CDR3 size: 14 residues. The CDR3, as DNA: TGCGCCAGCAGTGAGGGGTTTAGCAATCAGCCCCAGCATTTT. Translated, it gives CASSEGFSNQPQHF.

This clone was counted a single time. Other DNA sequences within the sample encode an identical CDR3. The chain links TRBV19 to TRBJ1-5; 10 nucleotides line up with TRBD1. Germline values: CDR1 LNHDA, CDR2 SQIVND (reference sequence). V dropped 6 bases and J dropped 6; count of bases not matched to a gene: 2. The CDR3 runs to 13 residues. CDR3 sequence: CASRGQGRQPQHF. CDR3 coding DNA: TGTGCCAGTAGGGGACAGGGGCGTCAGCCCCAGCATTTT.

In the case of this clone: Other DNA sequences from this sample encode an identical CDR3 as well. The chain uses TRBV5-4 and TRBJ1-1, with D uncertain. V was clipped by 1 base and J by 1 base, with 5 bases between them. The CDR3 is made up of 13 amino acids. Germline CDR1 reads SGHNT; CDR2 reads YYREEE (reference sequence). The CDR3 loop is CASSLSRNTEAFF. CDR3 sequence (DNA): TGTGCCAGCAGCTTGTCTCGGAACACTGAAGCTTTCTTT.